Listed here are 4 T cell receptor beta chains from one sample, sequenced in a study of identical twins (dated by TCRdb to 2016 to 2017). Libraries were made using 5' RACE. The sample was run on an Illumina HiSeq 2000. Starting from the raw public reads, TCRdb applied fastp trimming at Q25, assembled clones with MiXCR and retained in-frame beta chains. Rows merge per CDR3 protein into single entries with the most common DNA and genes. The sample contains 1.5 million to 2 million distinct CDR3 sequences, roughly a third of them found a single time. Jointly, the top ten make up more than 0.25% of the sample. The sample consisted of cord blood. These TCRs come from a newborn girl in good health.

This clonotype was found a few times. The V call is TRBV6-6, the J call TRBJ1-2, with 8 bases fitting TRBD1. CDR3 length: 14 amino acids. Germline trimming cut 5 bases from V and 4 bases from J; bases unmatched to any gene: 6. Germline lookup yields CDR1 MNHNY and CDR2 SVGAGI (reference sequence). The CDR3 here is CASSGQGQIYGYTF. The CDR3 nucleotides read TGTGCCAGCAGTGGACAGGGCCAAATCTATGGCTACACCTTC.

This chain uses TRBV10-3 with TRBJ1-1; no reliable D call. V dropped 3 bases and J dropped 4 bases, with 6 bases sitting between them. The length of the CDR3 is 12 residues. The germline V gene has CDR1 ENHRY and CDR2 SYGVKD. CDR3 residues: CAISEGPTEAFF. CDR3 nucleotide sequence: TGTGCCATCAGTGAAGGACCCACTGAAGCTTTCTTT.

The CDR3: CASSVAGRGVTEAFF. CDR3 sequence (DNA): TGTGCCAGCAGCGTAGCTGGCAGGGGAGTAACTGAAGCTTTCTTT. The rearrangement links TRBV9 to TRBJ1-1; D might be TRBD1 (6 bases). The V gene's germline CDR1 is SGDLS and CDR2 YYNGEE. The CDR3 runs to 15 residues. Trimming removed 0 bases at V and 5 bases at J, with 14 bases between.

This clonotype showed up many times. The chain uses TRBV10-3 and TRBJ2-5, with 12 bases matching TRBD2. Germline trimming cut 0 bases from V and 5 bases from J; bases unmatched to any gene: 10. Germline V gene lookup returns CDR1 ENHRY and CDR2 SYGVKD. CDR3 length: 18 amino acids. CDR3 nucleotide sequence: TGTGCCATCAGTGAGTCCGGACTAGCGGGATCGATAAGGGAGACCCAGTACTTC. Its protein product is CAISESGLAGSIRETQYF.